The rows below give T cell receptor beta chains drawn from one sample of a study of blood T cell repertoires in COVID-19. The assay was immunoSEQ multiplex PCR, and TCRdb's table has in-frame clones only and misses some. The sample consists of 250,000 to 300,000 clones, 86% of them appearing once. The material sequenced was peripheral blood. The receptors were sampled from a man aged 25-45 years with active or convalescent COVID-19. Each CDR3 is given with its conserved first and last residue. A D gene is named only where the DNA matches it firmly.

D gene: NA; V gene: TRBV10-3; J gene: TRBJ2-2; CDR3 DNA: TGTGCCATCAGTGAGACCCAGTTGACTAGCACCGGGGAGCTGTTTTTT; CDR3 protein: CAISETQLTSTGELFF
D gene: TRBD1; V gene: TRBV19; J gene: TRBJ1-5; CDR3 DNA: TGTGCCAGTACCAGTGACAGGGGCGGCAATCAGCCCCAGCATTTT; CDR3 protein: CASTSDRGGNQPQHF
D gene: NA; V gene: TRBV30; J gene: TRBJ2-2; CDR3 DNA: TGTGCCTGGTCCCCCGACAGCAGCACCGGGGAGCTGTTTTTT; CDR3 protein: CAWSPDSSTGELFF
D gene: NA; V gene: TRBV24-1; J gene: TRBJ2-1; CDR3 DNA: TGTGCCACCAGTGAAACTGACACAAGCTCCTACAATGAGCAGTTCTTC; CDR3 protein: CATSETDTSSYNEQFF
D gene: TRBD1; V gene: TRBV5-6; J gene: TRBJ2-5; CDR3 DNA: TGTGCCAGCAGCGTGGGACAGGGGCTAAGACAAGAGACCCAGTACTTC; CDR3 protein: CASSVGQGLRQETQYF
D gene: TRBD2; V gene: TRBV6-5; J gene: TRBJ2-1; CDR3 DNA: TGTGTCGTAAGCGGGGGGCGTGACAATGAGCAGTTCTTC; CDR3 protein: CVVSGGRDNEQFF
D gene: NA; V gene: TRBV6-5; J gene: TRBJ1-2; CDR3 DNA: TGTGCCAGCAGTTACTCGGAGCAGCAGTTTAATGGCTACACCTTC; CDR3 protein: CASSYSEQQFNGYTF
D gene: NA; V gene: TRBV6-5; J gene: TRBJ1-5; CDR3 DNA: TGTGCCAGCAACCAGGGGATGTTTGGCAATCAGCCCCAGCATTTT; CDR3 protein: CASNQGMFGNQPQHF
D gene: TRBD1; V gene: TRBV19; J gene: TRBJ2-5; CDR3 DNA: TGTGCCAGTAGTGATTATACCGGGACAGCCCAAGAGACCCAGTACTTC; CDR3 protein: CASSDYTGTAQETQYF
D gene: NA; V gene: TRBV2; J gene: TRBJ2-1; CDR3 DNA: TGTGCCAGCAGTGCGACAGGGAGGTACAATGAGCAGTTCTTC; CDR3 protein: CASSATGRYNEQFF